This paragraph reports one T cell receptor beta chain. Combining a sample-barcoded 5' primer with a J-beta primer mix, a second PCR ran for roughly 7 to 12 cycles. One entry per CDR3 protein results from TCRdb running MiXCR on the 5' RACE reads. The data show some 780,000 distinct CDR3 sequences, with roughly three fifths seen just once and under 30% held by the top ten. These data come from a study of blood T cells in healthy people across ages. Material for sequencing was blood. The source of this sequence is a man aged 35 to 55 in good health.

The DNA for the CDR3 is TGTGCCAGCAGAGCCAGCGGGGGTGGCTATGGCTACACCTTC. It is translated as CASRASGGGYGYTF. V gene TRBV9 combines with J gene TRBJ1-2, with a possible D match to TRBD1 (5 bases). Germline V gives CDR1 SGDLS, CDR2 YYNGEE. This CDR3 contains 14 residues. V gave up 5 bases and J gave up 4 bases, with 15 bases separating them.